This T cell receptor beta chain originates from a study of blood T cell repertoires in COVID-19. Across the whole study: Both acute and convalescent COVID-19 samples were obtained from the United States, Italy and Spain. PBMCs, B-cell-depleted T cells, or T cells provided the cDNA or gDNA that made up the material.

CDR1 is LGHNA, CDR2 YSLEER, per germline. Trimming pared 0 bases from V and 7 bases from J, leaving 10 bases between. This CDR3 has 13 amino acids. The sample holds one count of this clone. In the original workflow: From reference gene primer amplification, estimates of nucleated cell counts were derived. The protocol was immunoSEQ multiplex PCR, while the TCRdb copy is restricted to in-frame clones and leaves out a portion. Clonal size and the V and J genes are those of that table, whereas D and trimming came from the DNA. The table includes tens of thousands of clones, around 90% detected once. The clonotype was recovered from a woman of 80 years or more with acute or convalescent COVID-19. Sequencing input: peripheral blood. The chain has TRBV4-3 and TRBJ2-7, with no clear D. Written as DNA, the CDR3 is TGCGCCAGCAGCCAAGAACGAGCTCTTGAGCAGTACTTC. It specifies CASSQERALEQYF.